Below are 22 T cell receptor beta chains sequenced from a single sample in a study of somatic mutations in cytotoxic T cells in rheumatoid arthritis. Profiled with immunoSEQ multiplex PCR; TCRdb holds only in-frame clones, not every one. The repertoire holds about 19,000 clones, with 86% as singletons. Sequencing input: CD8+ T cells sorted from blood. Receptor source: a middle-aged man in good health.

The chain is built from TRBV5-1 and TRBJ2-1, with 12 bases that match TRBD2. From germline, CDR1 is SGHRS and CDR2 YFSETQ. The CDR3 extends over 17 amino acids. J lost 5 bases, V lost 2 bases, and 8 bases had no gene match. The chain's CDR3 is CASSLTSGRYQDNEQFF. The CDR3 region has the DNA TGCGCCAGCAGCTTAACTAGCGGGAGGTACCAGGACAATGAGCAGTTCTTC. The full variable domain, rest sourced from reference TRBV5-1 and TRBJ2-1, is KAGVTQTPRYLIKTRGQQVTLSCSPISGHRSVSWYQQTPGQGLQFLFEYFSETQRNKGNFPGRFSGRQFSNSRSEMNVSTLELGDSALYLCASSLTSGRYQDNEQFFGPGTRLTVL.

The rearrangement uses TRBV6-4 and TRBJ1-6; D gene unclear. This CDR3 comprises 14 residues. The germline V and J ends were trimmed by 3 bases and 5 bases, with 8 bases remaining between them. CDR1 is MRHNA, CDR2 SNTAGT, per germline. The CDR3 nucleotides are TGTGCCAGCAGTGATTCAGTAGATAATTCACCCCTCCACTTT. Its translation: CASSDSVDNSPLHF.

The rearrangement joins TRBV7-2 to TRBJ1-5; TRBD1 agrees at 8 bases. This CDR3 spans 15 amino acids. V was pared by 3 bases and J by 11 bases, with 12 bases of the junction left unmatched. Germline V lookup: CDR1 SGHTA, CDR2 FQGNSA. CDR3 DNA: TGTGCCAGCAGCTTTGGGACAGGTGGTAGTCTGGCCCAGCATTTT. Translated: CASSFGTGGSLAQHF.

This clone came up a few times. The J gene is TRBJ2-7, the V gene TRBV27; tentative D call: TRBD2 (6 bases). V lost 5 bases and J lost 5, with 16 bases in between. The length of the CDR3 is 14 residues. Germline-derived CDR1 and CDR2 are MNHEY and SMNVEV (reference sequence). CDR3 residues: CASSTGLGLDEQYF. CDR3 nucleotide sequence: TGTGCCAGCAGTACGGGACTGGGGCTCGACGAGCAGTACTTC.

The chain recombines TRBV29-1 with TRBJ2-5, with 7 bases lining up with TRBD2. The DNA end is a closer match to TRBJ2-7, so the J assignment may be wrong. The CDR3 totals 12 residues. Germline V gene sequence: CDR1 SQVTM, CDR2 ANQGSEA. CDR3 protein: CSVFSAGNEQYF. Written as DNA, the CDR3 is TGCAGCGTTTTTTCAGCGGGAAACGAGCAGTACTTC.

The chain is built from TRBV28 and TRBJ1-1; D is perhaps TRBD1 (5 bases). V was clipped by 5 bases and J by 4 bases, with 20 bases between them. This CDR3 spans 16 amino acids. In germline, CDR1 is MDHEN, CDR2 SYDVKM. The CDR3 DNA follows: TGTGCCAGCAGTAGCGTGCCGGGGGATGTGGGCACTGAAGCTTTCTTT. Translation gives CASSSVPGDVGTEAFF.

The chain links TRBV15 to TRBJ2-2; the D is unclear. Germline loops: CDR1 LNHNV, CDR2 YYDKDF (reference sequence). The CDR3 has 12 residues. V gave up 1 base and J gave up 7 bases, with 4 bases separating them. CDR3 bases: TGTGCCACCAGCAGAGTGCTCGGGGAGCTGTTTTTT. Its translation: CATSRVLGELFF.

The chain uses TRBV28 and TRBJ2-5, with D possibly TRBD2 on 6 matching bases. CDR1 is MDHEN, CDR2 SYDVKM, per germline. This CDR3 comprises 17 residues. Trimming stripped 5 bases from V and 5 bases from J, with 24 bases between. The CDR3 spells CASSDKAVFGGRETQYF. The CDR3 bases are TGTGCCAGCAGTGACAAAGCTGTTTTCGGGGGAAGGGAGACCCAGTACTTC.

This chain joins TRBV27 and TRBJ2-4; possible D gene TRBD1, 5 bases. The germline CDR1 and CDR2 sequences are MNHEY and SMNVEV (reference sequence). The V and J ends lost 6 bases and 7 bases respectively, with 13 bases between them. The CDR3 runs to 13 residues. CDR3 nucleotide sequence: TGTGCCAGCAGAATGGCAGGGTGGAACATTCAGTACTTC. As protein: CASRMAGWNIQYF.

This sequence joins TRBV7-9 and TRBJ1-6, with 8 bases aligning to TRBD1. Germline V gene data show CDR1 as SEHNR and CDR2 as FQNEAQ (reference sequence). J lost 10 bases, V lost 0 bases, and 2 bases had no gene match. CDR3 length equals 14 residues. For the CDR3, the DNA is TGTGCCAGCAGCTTAGCACAGGGGGACTCACCCCTCCACTTT. This codes for CASSLAQGDSPLHF.

J is TRBJ1-2 and V is TRBV28, with no clear D. The V end was cut by 9 bases, the J end by 3 bases, with 14 bases between. The germline V gene has CDR1 MDHEN and CDR2 SYDVKM. The CDR3 is made up of 13 amino acids. CDR3: CASVSLFDYGYTF. The CDR3 DNA sequence: TGTGCCAGTGTTTCGCTCTTTGACTATGGCTACACCTTC.

The V and J genes are TRBV7-2 and TRBJ1-2; D is possibly TRBD1 (5 bases). Trimming shortened V by 3 bases and J by 4 bases, and 24 bases separated the two germline ends. Germline V CDR1 and CDR2: SGHTA, FQGNSA. This CDR3 is built from 18 residues. The CDR3 DNA reads TGTGCCAGCAGCTTTATCTGGGACGGACCCACGCACCTCTATGGCTACACCTTC. Translating it yields CASSFIWDGPTHLYGYTF. The complete variable domain, with remaining parts taken from reference TRBV7-2 and TRBJ1-2, reads GAGVSQSPSNKVTEKGKDVELRCDPISGHTALYWYRQSLGQGLEFLIYFQGNSAPDKSGLPSDRFSAERTGGSVSTLTIQRTQQEDSAVYLCASSFIWDGPTHLYGYTFGSGTRLTVV.

The chain has TRBV13 and TRBJ2-7; 7 positions agree with TRBD1. Losses at the gene ends were 0 bases for V and 5 bases for J; bases not matched to a gene: 4. Germline-derived CDR1 and CDR2 are PRHDT and FYEKMQ (reference sequence). The length of the CDR3 is 14 residues. The CDR3 loop reads CASSLGQGFDEQYF. In DNA form, the CDR3 reads TGTGCCAGCAGCTTAGGACAGGGGTTCGACGAGCAGTACTTC.

This clone showed up just a few times. The chain links TRBV4-3 to TRBJ2-2; D may be TRBD2 (7 bases). The germline gives CDR1 LGHNA, CDR2 YSLEER. This CDR3 is built from 20 residues. V was cut by 0 bases and J by 1 base, with 21 bases left in between. CDR3 residues: CASSQEVYGEGVWNTGELFF. DNA for the CDR3: TGCGCCAGCAGCCAAGAGGTTTACGGGGAGGGGGTTTGGAACACCGGGGAGCTGTTTTTT.

This clone was counted a single time. The chain couples TRBV7-6 to TRBJ2-1; 9 bases match TRBD2. Per the germline V gene, CDR1 is SGHVS and CDR2 is FNYEAQ. CDR3 length equals 15 residues. The V gene end was trimmed by 5 bases and the J gene end by 0 bases; junction bases not matched to a gene: 2. DNA for the CDR3: TGTGCCAGCAGCAAGCGGGAGGTCTCCTACAATGAGCAGTTCTTC. Residues: CASSKREVSYNEQFF. Full variable domain (rest looked up from reference TRBV7-6 and TRBJ2-1): GAGVSQSPRYKVTKRGQDVALRCDPISGHVSLYWYRQALGQGPEFLTYFNYEAQQDKSGLPNDRFSAERPEGSISTLTIQRTEQRDSAMYRCASSKREVSYNEQFFGPGTRLTVL.

The gene calls are TRBV11-2 and TRBJ2-1, with 12 bases fitting TRBD2. The CDR3 runs to 15 residues. From germline, CDR1 is SGHAT and CDR2 FQNNGV. The ends lost 5 bases at V and 7 bases at J; junction bases unmatched: 6. Here the CDR3 DNA reads TGTGCCAGCAGCGAGACTAGCGGGAGAGGTAATGAGCAGTTCTTC. Translated, it gives CASSETSGRGNEQFF.

The chain joins TRBV27 to TRBJ1-1; D is unresolved. CDR1 is MNHEY and CDR2 is SMNVEV in the germline V gene (reference sequence). Trimming cost V 0 bases and J 0 bases, with 5 bases left between them. This CDR3 has 14 residues. The CDR3 is CASSLSTMNTEAFF. The CDR3 coding sequence is TGTGCCAGCAGTTTATCCACAATGAACACTGAAGCTTTCTTT.

The V and J genes are TRBV2 and TRBJ1-1; maybe TRBD1 (6 bases). In germline, CDR1 is SNHLY, CDR2 FYNNEI. V was shortened by 10 bases and J by 4 bases, with 13 bases between the two germline ends. The CDR3 extends over 12 amino acids. In nucleotides, the CDR3 is TGTGCCACCCGGGGGGCGTCCACTGAAGCTTTCTTT. Its protein product is CATRGASTEAFF.

The chain couples TRBV4-3 to TRBJ2-1; 10 bases match TRBD1. J lost 7 bases, V lost 1 base, and 4 bases had no gene match. CDR1 and CDR2 from the germline V gene are LGHNA and YSLEER. CDR3 length: 15 residues. The DNA for the CDR3 is TGCGCCAGCAGCCAAGGACAGGGGGCGGGAAATGAGCAGTTCTTC. It specifies CASSQGQGAGNEQFF.

This rearrangement joins TRBV27 to TRBJ2-3; D possibly matches TRBD1 or TRBD2 (5 bases each). The CDR3 is made up of 18 amino acids. Per the germline V gene, CDR1 is MNHEY and CDR2 is SMNVEV (reference sequence). V shed 0 bases and J shed 0 bases, with 16 bases lying between them. As DNA, the CDR3 is TGTGCCAGCAGTTTATCGGGGGAACGGTTCCCTAGCACAGATACGCAGTATTTT. Amino acids: CASSLSGERFPSTDTQYF.

The V gene is TRBV27, the J gene TRBJ1-2; 11 positions agree with TRBD1. Germline V gene sequence: CDR1 MNHEY, CDR2 SMNVEV (reference sequence). CDR3 length: 15 residues. V lost 6 bases, J lost 1 base, and 4 bases stayed unmatched. This chain's CDR3 is CASRWTGGNNYGYTF. The CDR3 region has the DNA TGTGCCAGCAGGTGGACAGGGGGCAATAACTATGGCTACACCTTC.

The chain combines TRBV4-3 with TRBJ2-1; 9 bases fit TRBD2. Germline V gene lookup returns CDR1 LGHNA and CDR2 YSLEER. CDR3 size: 16 residues. The V and J ends lost 3 bases and 1 base, in that order; junction bases with no gene match: 4. CDR3 protein: CASSHFSGSSYNEQFF. In DNA, the CDR3 is TGCGCCAGCAGCCATTTTAGCGGGAGTTCCTACAATGAGCAGTTCTTC.